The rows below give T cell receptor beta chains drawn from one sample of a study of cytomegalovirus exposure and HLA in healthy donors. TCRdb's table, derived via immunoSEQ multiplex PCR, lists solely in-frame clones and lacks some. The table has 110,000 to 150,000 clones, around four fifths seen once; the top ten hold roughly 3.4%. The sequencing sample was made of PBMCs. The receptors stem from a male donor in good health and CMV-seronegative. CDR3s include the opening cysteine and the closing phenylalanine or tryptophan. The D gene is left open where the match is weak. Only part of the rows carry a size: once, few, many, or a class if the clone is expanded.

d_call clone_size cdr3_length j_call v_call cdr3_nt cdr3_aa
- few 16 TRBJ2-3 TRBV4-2 TGTGCCAGCAGCCGCCTAGGTCCGGGAGTCACAGATACGCAGTATTTT CASSRLGPGVTDTQYF
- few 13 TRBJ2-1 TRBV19 TGTGCCAGTAGAATCGGAGGGAGTGATGAGCAGTTCTTC CASRIGGSDEQFF
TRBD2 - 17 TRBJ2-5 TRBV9 TGTGCCAGCAGCGTAGGGCTAGCGGGAGGGTTTCAAGAGACCCAGTACTTC CASSVGLAGGFQETQYF
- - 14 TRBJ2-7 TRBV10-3 TGTGCCATCAGTGAACCGGGGATTATGGACGAGCAGTACTTC CAISEPGIMDEQYF
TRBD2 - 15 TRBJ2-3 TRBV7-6 TGTGCCAGCAGCAATTATAAGGCGGGAGGGGATACGCAGTATTTT CASSNYKAGGDTQYF
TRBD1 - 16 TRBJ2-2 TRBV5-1 TGCGCCAGCAGCTTGACCGGGACAGGGAACACCGGGGAGCTGTTTTTT CASSLTGTGNTGELFF
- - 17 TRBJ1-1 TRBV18 TGTGCCAGCTCACCTTTAGGGGGTAAGGTCTCGGGGACTGAAGCTTTCTTT CASSPLGGKVSGTEAFF
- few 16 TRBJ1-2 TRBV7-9 TGTTCCAGCAGCTTAGGCGCGACGAAGGGAGCCTATGGCTACACCTTC CSSSLGATKGAYGYTF
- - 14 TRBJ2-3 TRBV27 TGTGCCAGCAGTTGGGGGCTAGTCGGAGATACGCAGTATTTT CASSWGLVGDTQYF
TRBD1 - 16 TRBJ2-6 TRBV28 TGTGCCAGCAAACAGGGGGACGTTTCTGGGGCCAACGTCCTGACTTTC CASKQGDVSGANVLTF
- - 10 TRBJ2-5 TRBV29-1 TGCAGCGGCGGGGAAGAGACCCAGTACTTC CSGGEETQYF
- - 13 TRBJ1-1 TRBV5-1 TGCGCCAGCAGCTTGGCTAAGAACACTGAAGCTTTCTTT CASSLAKNTEAFF
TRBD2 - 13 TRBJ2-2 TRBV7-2 TGTGCCAGCAGCCCCCGGGGGGCCGGGGAGCTGTTTTTT CASSPRGAGELFF
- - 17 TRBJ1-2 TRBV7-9 TGTGCCAGCAGCTTAGATTGGCAAGGGAGTCCTCGAGGTGGCTACACCTTC CASSLDWQGSPRGGYTF
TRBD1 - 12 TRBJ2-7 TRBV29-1 TGCAGCGTTCGACAGGGAAGTCACGAGCAGTACTTC CSVRQGSHEQYF
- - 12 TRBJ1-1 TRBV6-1 TGTGCCAGCAGTGAAAGTGGGTTCGGGGCTTTCTTT CASSESGFGAFF
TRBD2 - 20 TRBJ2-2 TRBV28 TGTGCCAGCAGTTGGGCGTTACCGGGACTAGCGGGAGGGAACACCGGGGAGCTGTTTTTT CASSWALPGLAGGNTGELFF
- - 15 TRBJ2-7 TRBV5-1 TGCGCCAGCAGCTTGGAATGGGGCAGCCAATACGAGCAGTACTTC CASSLEWGSQYEQYF
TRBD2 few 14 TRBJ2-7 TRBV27 TGTGCCAGCAGTTTGGGGGGGAGATCCTACGAGCAGTACTTC CASSLGGRSYEQYF
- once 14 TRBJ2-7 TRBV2 TGTGCCAGCAGTGTCACAGGAAACATCTACGAGCAGTACTTC CASSVTGNIYEQYF
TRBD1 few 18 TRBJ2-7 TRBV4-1 TGCGCCAGCAGCCAAGAGACTTCGTTAACAGGGGGCAGTTACGAGCAGTACTTC CASSQETSLTGGSYEQYF
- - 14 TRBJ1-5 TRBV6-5 TGTGCCAGCAGTTTCGATATAGGCAATCAGCCCCAGCATTTT CASSFDIGNQPQHF
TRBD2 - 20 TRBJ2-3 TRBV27 TGTGCCAGCCCCTCTAAGGCTAGCGGGAGAGGGGGGACACTCACAGATACGCAGTATTTT CASPSKASGRGGTLTDTQYF
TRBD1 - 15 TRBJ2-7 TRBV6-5 TGTGCCAGCAGTTACCAAATGACAGGGCCCTACGAGCAGTACTTC CASSYQMTGPYEQYF
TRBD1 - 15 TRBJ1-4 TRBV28 TGTGCCAGCAGTTCGGTGACAGGGGGTAATGAAAAACTGTTTTTT CASSSVTGGNEKLFF
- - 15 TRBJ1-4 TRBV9 TGTGCCAGCAGCCCCGTCGGTGCAACTAATGAAAAACTGTTTTTT CASSPVGATNEKLFF
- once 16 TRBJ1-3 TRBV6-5 TGTGCCAGCAGTTACTCGATTTCGGGCTCTGGAAACACCATATATTTT CASSYSISGSGNTIYF
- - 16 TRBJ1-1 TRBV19 TGTGCCAGTAGTATCTTTGCAGGTCAGGCGAACACTGAAGCTTTCTTT CASSIFAGQANTEAFF
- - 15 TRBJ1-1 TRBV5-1 TGCGCCAGCAGCTTGACAGGGACCTTGAACACTGAAGCTTTCTTT CASSLTGTLNTEAFF
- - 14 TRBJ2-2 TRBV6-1 TGTGCCAGCAACCAGGACACCTACACCGGGGAGCTGTTTTTT CASNQDTYTGELFF
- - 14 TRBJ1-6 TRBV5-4 TGTGCCAGCAGCTTGGGACAGAATAATTCACCCCTCCACTTT CASSLGQNNSPLHF
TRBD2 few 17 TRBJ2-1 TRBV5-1 TGCGCCAGCAGCTTGGCCGTATTGATAGCCGGGGGGAATGAGCAGTTCTTC CASSLAVLIAGGNEQFF
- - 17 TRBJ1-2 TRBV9 TGTGCCAGCAGCGTAGCTAAGGGGCGCGATTCTAACTATGGCTACACCTTC CASSVAKGRDSNYGYTF
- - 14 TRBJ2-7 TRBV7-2 TGTGCCAGCAGCTTAGGGGTCAGAGACTACGAGCAGTACTTC CASSLGVRDYEQYF
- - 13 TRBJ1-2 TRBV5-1 TGCGCCAGCAGCTTGGCTGAGGACTTAGGCTACACCTTC CASSLAEDLGYTF
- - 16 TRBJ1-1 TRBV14 TGTGCCAGCAGCCAAGAGGGGTGGACAGCCAACACTGAAGCTTTCTTT CASSQEGWTANTEAFF
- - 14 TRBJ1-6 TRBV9 TGTGCCAGCAGCCCTCACGCGGATAATTCACCCCTCCACTTT CASSPHADNSPLHF
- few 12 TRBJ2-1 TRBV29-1 TGCAGCGTTGAAAACTCATACAATGAGCAGTTCTTC CSVENSYNEQFF
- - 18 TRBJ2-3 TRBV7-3 TGTGCCAGCAGCTTAATTCCCCTCCCCAGGACTAGCACAGATACGCAGTATTTT CASSLIPLPRTSTDTQYF
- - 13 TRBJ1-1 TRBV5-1 TGCGCCAGCAGCTTTGGACAGTACACTGAAGCTTTCTTT CASSFGQYTEAFF
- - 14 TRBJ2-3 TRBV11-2 TGTGCCAGCAGCTCTGTCCCTAGCACAGATACGCAGTATTTT CASSSVPSTDTQYF
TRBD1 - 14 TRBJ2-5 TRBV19 TGTGCCAGTAGGGAGGACAGGGTAGGAGAGACCCAGTACTTC CASREDRVGETQYF
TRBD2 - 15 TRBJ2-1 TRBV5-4 TGTGCCAGCAGCTTGGAGGTAGCGGGAGAGTATGAGCAGTTCTTC CASSLEVAGEYEQFF
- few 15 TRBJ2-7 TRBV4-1 TGCGCCAGCAGCCAATACCGGGACATCTCCTACGAGCAGTACTTC CASSQYRDISYEQYF
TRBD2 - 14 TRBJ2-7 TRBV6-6 TGTGCCAGCAGTTTAGCGGGAGGATCGTACGAGCAGTACTTC CASSLAGGSYEQYF
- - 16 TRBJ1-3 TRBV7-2 TGTGCCAGCAGCTTAGGGCCCCGTAGCTTATCGAGCACCATATATTTT CASSLGPRSLSSTIYF
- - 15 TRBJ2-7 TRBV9 TGTGCCAGCAGCCTAACAGGGAGCCAAGCCTACGAGCAGTACTTC CASSLTGSQAYEQYF
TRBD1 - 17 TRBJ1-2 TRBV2 TGTGCCAGCAGTGGTAGACAGGGGGCGCTAAGTTTGCATGGCTACACCTTC CASSGRQGALSLHGYTF
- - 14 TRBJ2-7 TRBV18 TGTGCCAGCTCACCACGGGGGACTTCAGACGAGCAGTACTTC CASSPRGTSDEQYF